This TCR beta chain is drawn from a study of T cell changes during pregnancy in multiple sclerosis. V lost 0 bases and J 3 bases, leaving 12 bases between the germline ends. The CDR3 length is 15 residues. From germline, CDR1 is MNHEY and CDR2 SVGAGI. The data were produced by immunoSEQ multiplex PCR, yet TCRdb's version contains in-frame clones alone and is incomplete. The sample lists about 55,000 clones; approximately 94% were seen once. This specimen was CD8+ T cells from peripheral blood mononuclear cells, taken in the third trimester of pregnancy. J is TRBJ2-7 and V is TRBV6-5, with D tentatively TRBD1 (5 bases). This sequence was found in a female donor with multiple sclerosis, enrolled in a pregnancy study. The CDR3 loop reads CASSYSGELHYEQYF. For the CDR3, the DNA is TGTGCCAGCAGTTACTCAGGGGAACTTCACTACGAGCAGTACTTC.